This TCR beta chain was found in a study of blood T cells in healthy people across ages. Alongside a J-beta primer mix, a sample-barcoded 5' primer served in a second PCR lasting about 7 to 12 cycles. CDR3-containing paired-end reads numbered at least 2.5 million in each sample. TCRdb recomputed calls from the 5' RACE reads with MiXCR, one row per CDR3 protein. This sample has some 1 million distinct CDR3 sequences, with around 45% found just once. As regards this clonotype: Its specificity is not known.

V shed 10 bases and J 4 bases; nucleotides not matched to a gene: 11. Germline-derived CDR1 and CDR2 are ENHRY and SYGVKD. This CDR3 comprises 14 residues. Study results and limitations: Comparison with aged donors showed that long-lived donors had more naive CD4+ cells and higher diversity. TCR beta diversity per million T cells fell roughly linearly with age.

This sequence was found in an older woman in good health. The sequencing sample was made of blood. V gene TRBV10-3 combines with J gene TRBJ1-1; 8 nucleotides agree with TRBD1. The CDR3 DNA sequence: TGTGCCACCAAAGTGGGACAGGAGGGCACTGAAGCTTTCTTT. Amino acids: CATKVGQEGTEAFF.